Shown below are 28 T cell receptor beta chains from a single sample sequenced in a study of T cell repertoires in cytomegalovirus infection. Their recognized antigens are unknown. TCRdb ran MiXCR on the reads and lists one entry per CDR3 protein. The sample contains 110,000 to 150,000 distinct CDR3 sequences, around 32% of which appear only once. The source material was CD8+ T cells from cultured PBMCs, sampled from culture after CMV antigen stimulation. The receptors were sampled from a human donor in good health (CMV status not recorded). Some clones in this sample may be carry-over from other donors' samples.

This rearrangement joins TRBV7-8 to TRBJ2-5; D might be TRBD2 (6 bases). V gave up 5 bases and J gave up 1 base, with 14 bases separating them. The CDR3 is 15 residues long. In germline, CDR1 is SGHVS, CDR2 FQNEAQ. The CDR3 sequence is CASSRARDFQETQYF. DNA for the CDR3: TGTGCCAGCAGCCGCGCTAGGGACTTCCAAGAGACCCAGTACTTC.

The genes are TRBV18 and TRBJ2-7; possible D gene TRBD2, 6 bases. With 6 bases removed from V and 3 bases from J, the gap between germline ends came to 12 bases. The CDR3 runs to 13 residues. Germline-derived CDR1 and CDR2 are KGHSH and LQKENI. CDR3 sequence reads: CASSSPTSYEQYF. The CDR3 DNA is TGTGCCAGCTCCTCCCCGACTAGCTACGAGCAGTACTTC.

The chain couples TRBV3-1 to TRBJ2-3; 8 bases align to TRBD1. J gave up 0 bases and V 4 bases, and 15 bases lay outside the gene matches. The CDR3 is 19 amino acids. From germline, CDR1 is LGHDT and CDR2 YNNKEL (reference sequence). CDR3 region: CASSLTGQGWGSSTDTQYF. In DNA form, the CDR3 reads TGTGCCAGCAGCCTTACCGGACAGGGATGGGGTTCTAGCACAGATACGCAGTATTTT.

This chain joins TRBV29-1 and TRBJ1-1; 9 bases are a match to TRBD1. This CDR3 has 13 residues. V shed 2 bases, J shed 10 bases, and the junction held 8 bases outside the gene matches. Looked up from germline, CDR1 is SQVTM and CDR2 is ANQGSEA. CDR3 in amino acids: CSVEWDRAWGAFF. The CDR3 DNA reads as TGCAGCGTTGAATGGGACAGGGCCTGGGGAGCTTTCTTT.

The chain carries TRBV30 and TRBJ1-2; possibly TRBD1 for D (5 bases). The CDR3 loop spans 12 amino acids. Germline CDR1 GTSNPN, CDR2 SVGIG (reference sequence). V was cut by 0 bases and J by 8 bases, with 10 bases left in between. Written as DNA, the CDR3 is TGTGCCTGGAGTGTACCTCAGGGAGGCTACACCTTC. It encodes CAWSVPQGGYTF.

This clonotype was detected a few times. The genes are TRBV5-1 and TRBJ2-1, with D perhaps matching TRBD2 (5 bases). V lost 4 bases, J lost 9 bases, and 17 bases lay in between. CDR3 length: 14 residues. Germline assignment: CDR1 SGHRS and CDR2 YFSETQ. CDR3 sequence (DNA): TGCGCCAGCAGCCAGGACGGACCCGGAGGTGAGCAGTTCTTC. Its protein is CASSQDGPGGEQFF.

The table lists this clonotype with many counts. This chain joins TRBV6-5 and TRBJ1-1, with D perhaps TRBD1 (5 bases). This CDR3 spans 16 amino acids. Germline CDR1 and CDR2: MNHEY and SVGAGI. V lost 2 bases and J lost 5, with 18 bases in between. CDR3 DNA: TGTGCCAGCAGTTACGTCGACCAGGGTGTAGGGACTGAAGCTTTCTTT. It yields the protein CASSYVDQGVGTEAFF.

Concerning this clonotype itself: One end of the junction is discordant with germline, which a read error may explain. This chain links TRBV2 with TRBJ2-7, with D possibly being TRBD1 (6 bases). Per germline, CDR1 SNHLY and CDR2 FYNNEI. This CDR3 has 14 amino acids. The CDR3 coding sequence is TGTGCCAGCAGCGAAGGCCAGGGGACCTACGAGCAGTACTTC. Encoded protein: CASSEGQGTYEQYF.

In its sample, this clonotype was seen a few times. The chain uses TRBV6-1 and TRBJ2-3; D possibly corresponds to TRBD1 (5 bases). CDR3 length: 17 residues. The V gene's germline CDR1 is MNHNS and CDR2 SASEGT. V dropped 0 bases and J dropped 3 bases, with 16 bases sitting between them. CDR3 DNA sequence: TGTGCCAGCAGTGAAGCGCAGCAGGCAGGGTTAACAGATACGCAGTATTTT. Protein: CASSEAQQAGLTDTQYF.

There are many counts of this clonotype. The rearrangement uses TRBV7-6 and TRBJ1-4; no clear D gene. CDR3 length equals 13 residues. CDR1 SGHVS and CDR2 FNYEAQ come from the germline V gene. Trimming shortened V by 6 bases and J by 6 bases, and 11 bases separated the two germline ends. CDR3 in amino acids: CASRVPGHEKLFF. In nucleotides, the CDR3 is TGTGCCAGCAGAGTCCCAGGTCATGAAAAACTGTTTTTT.

This clonotype was observed a few times. The chain joins TRBV29-1 to TRBJ1-2, with unresolved D. This CDR3 region has 12 residues. Looked up from germline, CDR1 is SQVTM and CDR2 is ANQGSEA. The germline V and J ends were trimmed by 0 bases and 2 bases, with 4 bases remaining between them. CDR3 in amino acids: CSVEDPNYGYTF. The CDR3 nucleotides are TGCAGCGTTGAAGATCCGAACTATGGCTACACCTTC.

This clonotype showed up just a few times. This chain connects TRBV27 to TRBJ1-5; 10 bases line up with TRBD1. Germline lookup yields CDR1 MNHEY and CDR2 SMNVEV (reference sequence). This CDR3 is built from 13 residues. V was pared by 6 bases and J by 6 bases, with 2 bases of the junction left unmatched. This chain's CDR3 is CASSGQGVQPQHF. The DNA of the CDR3 is TGTGCCAGCAGCGGACAGGGGGTTCAGCCCCAGCATTTT.

This chain uses TRBV7-9 with TRBJ2-1; D perhaps matches TRBD1 (5 bases). The CDR3 is 15 residues long. The V and J ends lost 5 bases and 5 bases respectively, with 16 bases between them. Looked up from germline, CDR1 is SEHNR and CDR2 is FQNEAQ (reference sequence). In DNA form, the CDR3 reads TGTGCCAGCAGCCAGGGAAGATTGGGCGACAATGAGCAGTTCTTC. Its protein is CASSQGRLGDNEQFF.

The chain combines TRBV19 with TRBJ1-5; the D gene is possibly TRBD1 (5 bases). The CDR3 loop spans 14 amino acids. The ends were cut back, 5 bases at V and 5 bases at J, with 13 bases in the middle. From germline, CDR1 is LNHDA and CDR2 SQIVND (reference sequence). In nucleotides, the CDR3 is TGTGCCAGTAGTCTTTGGGGCGGGGATCAGCCCCAGCATTTT. Translating it yields CASSLWGGDQPQHF.

J is TRBJ2-7 and V is TRBV12-3 or TRBV12-4; D call uncertain. Trimming removed 5 bases from V and 2 bases from J, with 10 bases in between. The CDR3 length is 13 residues. The CDR3: CASSALGTYEQYF. CDR3 coding DNA: TGTGCCAGCAGTGCCTTAGGAACCTACGAGCAGTACTTC.

CDR3 nucleotide sequence: TGCGTATCCCTAGGAACGAACACCGGGGAGCTGTTTTTT. Its translation is CVSLGTNTGELFF. The chain recombines TRBV29-1 with TRBJ2-2; D gene unclear. CDR3 length equals 13 residues. The germline CDR1 and CDR2 sequences are SQVTM and ANQGSEA.

The J gene is TRBJ1-2, the V gene TRBV27; no clear D. There are 14 residues in the CDR3. Germline V gene sequence: CDR1 MNHEY, CDR2 SMNVEV (reference sequence). V was trimmed by 1 base and J by 0 bases, leaving 6 bases between them. The CDR3 DNA is TGTGCCAGCAGTTTATTCGGAACTAACTATGGCTACACCTTC. Translating gives CASSLFGTNYGYTF.

This clonotype has a handful of counts. This sequence joins TRBV7-9 and TRBJ1-1; D is unresolved. The CDR3 runs 13 residues. Germline values: CDR1 SEHNR, CDR2 FQNEAQ (reference sequence). Trimming took off 3 bases at V and 3 bases at J, with 8 bases between the two ends. The CDR3, as DNA: TGTGCCAGCAGCTTCCAGGAGGACACTGAAGCTTTCTTT. Translated: CASSFQEDTEAFF.

The chain couples TRBV7-9 to TRBJ2-7; 10 bases are shared with TRBD1. This CDR3 spans 14 amino acids. V shed 7 bases and J 1 base; nucleotides not matched to a gene: 4. From germline, CDR1 is SEHNR and CDR2 FQNEAQ (reference sequence). This chain's CDR3 is CASIGDRGSYEQYF. The CDR3 coding sequence is TGTGCCAGCATCGGGGACAGGGGATCCTACGAGCAGTACTTC.

In its sample, this clonotype was seen a few times. This sequence joins TRBV6-5 and TRBJ1-6, with TRBD1 matching 11 bases. V shed 0 bases, J shed 10 bases, and the junction held 2 bases outside the gene matches. The germline V gene encodes CDR1 MNHEY and CDR2 SVGAGI. This CDR3 has 15 amino acids. CDR3 sequence (DNA): TGTGCCAGCAGTTACTCGCGGACAGGGGGCTCACCCCTCCACTTT. It is translated as CASSYSRTGGSPLHF.

V usage is TRBV7-9 and J usage is TRBJ1-1; possible D gene TRBD1, 5 bases. The germline CDR1 and CDR2 sequences are SEHNR and FQNEAQ (reference sequence). Trimming took off 2 bases at V and 1 base at J, with 11 bases between the two ends. The CDR3 runs 15 residues. The CDR3 DNA reads as TGTGCCAGCAGCTTAATAACAGGAAAGAACACTGAAGCTTTCTTT. Protein: CASSLITGKNTEAFF.

There are many counts of this clonotype. The chain combines TRBV6-5 with TRBJ2-3; 8 bases align to TRBD2. CDR1 is MNHEY, CDR2 SVGAGI, per germline. The CDR3 length is 15 residues. V lost 2 bases and J lost 2; bases outside the gene matches: 3. DNA for the CDR3: TGTGCCAGCAGTTACGAAGCGGGGGACACAGATACGCAGTATTTT. Its protein product is CASSYEAGDTDTQYF.

V gene TRBV6-5 combines with J gene TRBJ1-5; D might be TRBD1 (5 bases). V lost 6 bases and J 3 bases, leaving 15 bases between the germline ends. The CDR3 is made up of 15 amino acids. Per the germline V gene, CDR1 is MNHEY and CDR2 is SVGAGI. CDR3 sequence reads: CASRGTGYDNQPQHF. CDR3 coding DNA: TGTGCCAGCAGGGGGACGGGTTATGACAATCAGCCCCAGCATTTT.

The sample holds many counts of this clonotype. V usage is TRBV7-2 and J usage is TRBJ2-7; 8 bases agree with TRBD2. V shed 5 bases and J 3 bases; nucleotides not matched to a gene: 15. The CDR3 sequence is 17 residues long. Per the germline V gene, CDR1 is SGHTA and CDR2 is FQGNSA. CDR3 sequence: CASSQPSSAGGIYEQYF. Here the CDR3 DNA reads TGTGCCAGCAGCCAACCCTCTTCGGCGGGGGGCATCTACGAGCAGTACTTC.

About this clonotype itself: A much larger clonotype is one base distant, so this may be a read error. V and J are TRBV28 and TRBJ1-4; D not certain. Germline CDR1 and CDR2: MDHEN and SYDVKM. This CDR3 comprises 17 residues. The CDR3 DNA reads TGTGCCAGCACCTACTTCGCGAAGGCTACAACTAATGTAAAACTGTTTTTT. This gives the protein CASTYFAKATTNVKLFF.

This clonotype was observed many times. The chain employs TRBV5-5 and TRBJ2-7; 9 nucleotides match TRBD1. The V and J ends lost 0 bases and 4 bases, in that order; junction bases with no gene match: 5. The CDR3 contains 15 residues. Per the germline V gene, CDR1 is SGHKS and CDR2 is YYEKEE (reference sequence). CDR3 amino acids: CASSLAGDREYEQYF. The CDR3 coding sequence is TGTGCCAGCAGCTTGGCCGGGGACAGGGAGTACGAGCAGTACTTC.

The CDR3, as DNA: TGTGCCAGCAGCCACGAGGGACCCCAAGAGACCCAGTACTTC. It translates to CASSHEGPQETQYF. The genes are TRBV7-9 and TRBJ2-5; D tentatively reads TRBD1 or TRBD2 (5 bases each). V was trimmed by 5 bases and J by 1 base, leaving 11 bases between them. In germline, CDR1 is SEHNR, CDR2 FQNEAQ (reference sequence). The CDR3 is 14 residues long.

This rearrangement joins TRBV20-1 to TRBJ1-1; 9 bases fit TRBD1. Germline trimming cut 5 bases from V and 4 bases from J; bases unmatched to any gene: 11. Germline CDR1 and CDR2: DFQATT and SNEGSKA (reference sequence). The CDR3 runs 15 residues. CDR3 in DNA: TGCAGTGCTGTACCCCGGGACAGGGTCGGCACTGAAGCTTTCTTT. Translation: CSAVPRDRVGTEAFF.